This T cell receptor beta chain comes out of a study of PD-L1 blockade in urothelial cancer. Samples spanned pretreatment and treatment, with 1 to 8 time points per patient. The repertoire was sequenced with immunoSEQ multiplex PCR; TCRdb's copy has only in-frame clones and lacks some. The table records 65,000 to 80,000 clones, approximately 80% of them present only once. The sample in question was PBMCs, obtained around atezolizumab (anti-PD-L1) treatment. This TCR derives from a man in his 70s with urothelial cancer.

DNA for the CDR3: TGTGCCAGCAGTATTGAAGCAGGAAACGGGGAGCTGTTTTTT. It codes for CASSIEAGNGELFF. This rearrangement joins TRBV2 to TRBJ2-2; no clear D. The germline V gene encodes CDR1 SNHLY and CDR2 FYNNEI. The V and J ends lost 5 bases and 7 bases respectively, with 14 bases between them. CDR3 length equals 14 residues.